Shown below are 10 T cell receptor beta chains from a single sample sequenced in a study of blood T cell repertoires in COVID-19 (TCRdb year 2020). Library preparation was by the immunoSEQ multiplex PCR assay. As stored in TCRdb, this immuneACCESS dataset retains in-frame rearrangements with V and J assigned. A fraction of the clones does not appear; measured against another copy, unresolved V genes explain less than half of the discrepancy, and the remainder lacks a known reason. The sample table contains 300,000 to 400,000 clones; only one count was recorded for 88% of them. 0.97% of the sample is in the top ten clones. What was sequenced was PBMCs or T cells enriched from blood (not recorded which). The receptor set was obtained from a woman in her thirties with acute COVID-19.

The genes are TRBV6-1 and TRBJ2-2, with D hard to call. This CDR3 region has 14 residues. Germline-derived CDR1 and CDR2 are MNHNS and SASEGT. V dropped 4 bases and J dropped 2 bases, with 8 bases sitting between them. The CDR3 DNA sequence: TGTGCCAGCAGTGTTGGCGGCAACACCGGGGAGCTGTTTTTT. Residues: CASSVGGNTGELFF.

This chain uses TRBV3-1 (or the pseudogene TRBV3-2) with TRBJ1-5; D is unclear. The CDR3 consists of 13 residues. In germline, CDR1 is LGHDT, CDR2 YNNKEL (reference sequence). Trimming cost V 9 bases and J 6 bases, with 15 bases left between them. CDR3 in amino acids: CASQGGSSQPQHF. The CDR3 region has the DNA TGTGCCAGTCAAGGAGGGTCAAGTCAGCCCCAGCATTTT.

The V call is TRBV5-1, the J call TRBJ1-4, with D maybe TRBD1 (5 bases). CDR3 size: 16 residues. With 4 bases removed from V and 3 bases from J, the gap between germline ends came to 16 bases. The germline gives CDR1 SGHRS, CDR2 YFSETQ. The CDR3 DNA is TGCGCCAGCAGCCCCCGGACCGCGGGGGCTAATGAAAAACTGTTTTTT. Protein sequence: CASSPRTAGANEKLFF.

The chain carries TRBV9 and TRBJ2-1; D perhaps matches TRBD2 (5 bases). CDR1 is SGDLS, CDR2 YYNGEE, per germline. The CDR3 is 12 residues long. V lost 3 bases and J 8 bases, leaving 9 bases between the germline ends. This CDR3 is CASSASGDEQFF. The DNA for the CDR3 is TGTGCCAGCAGCGCGAGCGGCGATGAGCAGTTCTTC.

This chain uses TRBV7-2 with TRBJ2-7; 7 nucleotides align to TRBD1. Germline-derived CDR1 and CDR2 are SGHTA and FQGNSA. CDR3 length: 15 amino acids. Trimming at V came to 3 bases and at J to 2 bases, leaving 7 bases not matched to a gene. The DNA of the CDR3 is TGTGCCAGCAGCTTCGGGACAGCAAGGACCTACGAGCAGTACTTC. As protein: CASSFGTARTYEQYF. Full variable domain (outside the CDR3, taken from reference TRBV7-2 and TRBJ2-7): GAGVSQSPSNKVTEKGKDVELRCDPISGHTALYWYRQSLGQGLEFLIYFQGNSAPDKSGLPSDRFSAERTGGSVSTLTIQRTQQEDSAVYLCASSFGTARTYEQYFGPGTRLTVT.

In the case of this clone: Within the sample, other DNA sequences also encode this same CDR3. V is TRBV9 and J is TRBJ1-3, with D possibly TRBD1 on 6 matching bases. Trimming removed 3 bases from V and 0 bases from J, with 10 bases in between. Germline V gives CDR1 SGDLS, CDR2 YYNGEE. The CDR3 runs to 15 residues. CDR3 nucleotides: TGTGCCAGCAGCGCAAAACAGGGCTCTGGAAACACCATATATTTT. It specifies CASSAKQGSGNTIYF.

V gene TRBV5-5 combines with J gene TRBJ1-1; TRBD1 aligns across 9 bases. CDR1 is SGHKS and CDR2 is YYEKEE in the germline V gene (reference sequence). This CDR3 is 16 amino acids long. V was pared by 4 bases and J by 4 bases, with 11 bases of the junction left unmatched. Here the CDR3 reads CASSNRDRDGGTEAFF. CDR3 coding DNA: TGTGCCAGCAGCAACCGGGACAGGGATGGGGGCACTGAAGCTTTCTTT.

In DNA, the CDR3 is TGCGCCAGCAGCCCCGAGACAGGGAATAGAAACACCATATATTTT. Translated, it gives CASSPETGNRNTIYF. The V gene is TRBV4-1, the J gene TRBJ1-3, with 7 bases that match TRBD1. This CDR3 region has 15 residues. From germline, CDR1 is MGHRA and CDR2 YSYEKL. V gave up 4 bases and J gave up 5 bases; unmatched junction bases: 8.

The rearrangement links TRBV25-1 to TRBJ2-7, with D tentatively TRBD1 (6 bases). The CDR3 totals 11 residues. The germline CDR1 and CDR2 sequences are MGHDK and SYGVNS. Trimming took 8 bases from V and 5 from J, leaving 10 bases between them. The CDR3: CASSQGNEQYF. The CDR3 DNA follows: TGTGCCAGCTCACAGGGAAACGAGCAGTACTTC.

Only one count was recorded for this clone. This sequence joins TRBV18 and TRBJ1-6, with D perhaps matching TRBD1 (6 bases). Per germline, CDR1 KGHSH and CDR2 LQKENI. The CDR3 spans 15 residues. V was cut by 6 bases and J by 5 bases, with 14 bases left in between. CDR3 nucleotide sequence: TGTGCCAGCTCCTACGGACAGAGAGATAATTCACCCCTCCACTTT. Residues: CASSYGQRDNSPLHF.